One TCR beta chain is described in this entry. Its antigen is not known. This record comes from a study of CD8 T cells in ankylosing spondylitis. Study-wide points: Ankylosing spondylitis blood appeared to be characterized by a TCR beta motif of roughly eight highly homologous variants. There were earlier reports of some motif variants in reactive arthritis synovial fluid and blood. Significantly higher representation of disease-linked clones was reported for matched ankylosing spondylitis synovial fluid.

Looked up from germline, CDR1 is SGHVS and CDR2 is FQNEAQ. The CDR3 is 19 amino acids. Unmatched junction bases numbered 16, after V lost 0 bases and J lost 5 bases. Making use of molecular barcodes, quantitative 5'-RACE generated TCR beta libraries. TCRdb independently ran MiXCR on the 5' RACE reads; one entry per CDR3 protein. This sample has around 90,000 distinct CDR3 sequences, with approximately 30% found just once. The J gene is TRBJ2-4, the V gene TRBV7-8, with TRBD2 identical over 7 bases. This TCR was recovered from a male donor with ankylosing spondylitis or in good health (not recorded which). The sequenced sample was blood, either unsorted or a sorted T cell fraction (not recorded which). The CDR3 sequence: CASSLAIVPGLAGENIQYF. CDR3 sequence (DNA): TGTGCCAGCAGCTTAGCGATTGTCCCAGGGTTGGCGGGGGAAAACATTCAGTACTTC.